The rows below give T cell receptor beta chains drawn from one sample of a study of blood T cells in healthy people across ages. TCRdb redid the calling of the 5' RACE reads with MiXCR, one entry per CDR3 protein. The sample yields 790,000 or so distinct CDR3 sequences, around 50% seen once. The source material was blood. The receptors come from a man at least 80 years old in good health. CDR3s include the opening cysteine and the closing phenylalanine or tryptophan. D genes are given only for firm matches. Not all rows give a size; the values are once, few, many and, for expanded clones, a class.

v_call	clone_size	d_call	j_call	cdr3_nt	cdr3_aa
TRBV10-3	few	-	TRBJ2-7	TGTGCCATCAGTGAGTCGGAAATACCCACGCGGTACGAGCAGTACTTC	CAISESEIPTRYEQYF
TRBV5-5	-	-	TRBJ2-7	TGTGCCAGCAGCTTGGCCGAGGGCAGTACCTACTCCTACGAGCAGTACTTC	CASSLAEGSTYSYEQYF
TRBV30	-	-	TRBJ2-3	TGTGCCTGGAGGGTGGGAGATACGCAGTATTTT	CAWRVGDTQYF
TRBV20-1	-	TRBD2	TRBJ2-2	TGCAGTGCTAGAGATCTACTAGCGGGGAGCACCGGGGAGTTGTTTTTT	CSARDLLAGSTGELFF
TRBV27	many	-	TRBJ2-3	TGTGCCAGCAGCAAGGGGGGGGCTCAGGATACGCAGTATTTT	CASSKGGAQDTQYF
TRBV7-6	-	-	TRBJ2-3	TGTGCCAGCAGCTTATATGGGGAGAAGAGGAATACGCAGTATTTT	CASSLYGEKRNTQYF
TRBV7-2	many	TRBD1	TRBJ2-7	TGTGCCAGCAGCCCCGGGACAGTGTCCTACGAGCAGTACTTC	CASSPGTVSYEQYF
TRBV29-1	-	-	TRBJ2-2	TGCAGCGTTGATCCAGGGTCGGACACCGGGGAGCTGTTTTTT	CSVDPGSDTGELFF
TRBV20-1	-	-	TRBJ2-7	TGCAGTGCTAGAAGTTGGCAAGGTGTCTACGAGCAGTACTTC	CSARSWQGVYEQYF
TRBV15	few	-	TRBJ2-7	TGTGCCACCGCCACACAGGTGGCTGGGGAGCAGTACTTC	CATATQVAGEQYF
TRBV5-1	many	TRBD1	TRBJ2-1	TGCGCCAGCAGCGATAGGGGACAGGGGTACAATGAGCAGTTCTTC	CASSDRGQGYNEQFF
TRBV20-1	few	TRBD1	TRBJ2-5	TGCAGTGCTAGCCTCATCGGGGACAGGCAGTACTTC	CSASLIGDRQYF
TRBV12-5	-	-	TRBJ2-7	TGTGCTAGTGGTTTGGGTAGGTCCTACGAGCAGTACTTC	CASGLGRSYEQYF
TRBV24-1	few	-	TRBJ2-1	TGTGCCACCAGTGATCCTAGACAATACAATGAGCAGTTCTTC	CATSDPRQYNEQFF
TRBV7-2	-	-	TRBJ2-5	TGTGCCATCTCGTTAGGCGGGGACCGGCGCAATGAGCAGTACTTC	CAISLGGDRRNEQYF
TRBV4-3	-	-	TRBJ2-1	TGCGCCAGCAGCCAAGATTTCAGGGCGGGGTCCTACAATGAGCAGTTCTTC	CASSQDFRAGSYNEQFF
TRBV20-1	few	TRBD2	TRBJ2-3	TGCAGTGCTAGATCCCCCACTAGCGGTGGGGTCTCTAGCACAGATACGCAGTATTTT	CSARSPTSGGVSSTDTQYF